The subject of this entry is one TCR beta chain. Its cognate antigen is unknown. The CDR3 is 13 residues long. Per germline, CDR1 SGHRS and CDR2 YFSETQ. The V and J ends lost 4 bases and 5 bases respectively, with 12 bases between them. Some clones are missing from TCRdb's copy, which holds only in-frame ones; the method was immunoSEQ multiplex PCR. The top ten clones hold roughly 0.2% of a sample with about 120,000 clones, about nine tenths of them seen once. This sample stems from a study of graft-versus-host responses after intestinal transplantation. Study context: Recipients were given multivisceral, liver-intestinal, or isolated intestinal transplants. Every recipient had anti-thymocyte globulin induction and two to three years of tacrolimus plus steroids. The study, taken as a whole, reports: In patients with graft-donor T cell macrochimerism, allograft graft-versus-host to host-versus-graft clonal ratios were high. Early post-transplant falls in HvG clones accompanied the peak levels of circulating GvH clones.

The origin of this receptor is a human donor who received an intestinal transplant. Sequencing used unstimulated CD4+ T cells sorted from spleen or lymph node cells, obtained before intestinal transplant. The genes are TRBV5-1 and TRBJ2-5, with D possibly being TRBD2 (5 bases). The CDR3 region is CASSPGVLETQYF. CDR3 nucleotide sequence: TGCGCCAGCAGCCCCGGGGTATTGGAGACCCAGTACTTC.